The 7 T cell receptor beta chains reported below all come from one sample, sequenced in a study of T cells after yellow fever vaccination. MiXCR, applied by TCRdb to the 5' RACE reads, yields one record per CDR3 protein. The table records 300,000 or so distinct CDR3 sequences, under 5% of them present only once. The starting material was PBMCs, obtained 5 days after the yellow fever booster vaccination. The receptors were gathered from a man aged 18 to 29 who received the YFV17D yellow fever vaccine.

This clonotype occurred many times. The CDR3 here is CASSQGSGGIGNEQFF. The CDR3 DNA reads TGTGCCAGCAGCCAAGGGTCAGGGGGTATAGGCAATGAGCAGTTCTTC. The rearrangement uses TRBV4-2 and TRBJ2-1, with 7 bases matching TRBD1. The ends lost 1 base at V and 6 bases at J; junction bases unmatched: 9. This CDR3 has 16 residues. Germline lookup yields CDR1 LGHNA and CDR2 YNFKEQ.

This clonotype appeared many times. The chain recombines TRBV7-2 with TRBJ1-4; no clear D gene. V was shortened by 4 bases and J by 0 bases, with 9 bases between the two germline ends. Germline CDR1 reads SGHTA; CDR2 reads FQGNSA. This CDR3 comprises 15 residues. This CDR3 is CASSSNSATNEKLFF. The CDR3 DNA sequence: TGTGCCAGCAGCTCAAACAGTGCAACTAATGAAAAACTGTTTTTT.

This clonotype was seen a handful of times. DNA for the CDR3: TGTGCCAGCAGCTCCCGGACAGGGGACGAGCAGTACTTC. This codes for CASSSRTGDEQYF. The chain links TRBV7-2 to TRBJ2-7; 9 bases line up with TRBD1. The junction had 3 bases not matched to a gene; V was cut back by 4 bases and J by 5 bases. The CDR3 covers 13 residues. The germline gives CDR1 SGHTA, CDR2 FQGNSA.

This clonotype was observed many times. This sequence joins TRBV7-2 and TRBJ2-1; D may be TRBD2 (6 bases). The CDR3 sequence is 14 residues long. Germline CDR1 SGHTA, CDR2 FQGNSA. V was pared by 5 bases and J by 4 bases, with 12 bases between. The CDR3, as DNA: TGTGCCAGCAGCCCGATAGGACTATACAATGAGCAGTTCTTC. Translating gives CASSPIGLYNEQFF. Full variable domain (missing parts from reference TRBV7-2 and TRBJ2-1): GAGVSQSPSNKVTEKGKDVELRCDPISGHTALYWYRQSLGQGLEFLIYFQGNSAPDKSGLPSDRFSAERTGGSVSTLTIQRTQQEDSAVYLCASSPIGLYNEQFFGPGTRLTVL.

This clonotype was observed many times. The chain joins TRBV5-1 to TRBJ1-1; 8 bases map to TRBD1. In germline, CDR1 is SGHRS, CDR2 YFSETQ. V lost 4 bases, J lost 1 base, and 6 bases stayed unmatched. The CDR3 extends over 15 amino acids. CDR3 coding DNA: TGCGCCAGCAGCGAGAGACAGGGGCAGAACACTGAAGCTTTCTTT. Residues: CASSERQGQNTEAFF.

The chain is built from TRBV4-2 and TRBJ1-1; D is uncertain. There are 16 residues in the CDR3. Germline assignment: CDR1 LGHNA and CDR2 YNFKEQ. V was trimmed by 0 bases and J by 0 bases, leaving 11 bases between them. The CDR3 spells CASSQDILGVNTEAFF. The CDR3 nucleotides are TGTGCCAGCAGCCAAGATATCCTCGGGGTGAACACTGAAGCTTTCTTT.

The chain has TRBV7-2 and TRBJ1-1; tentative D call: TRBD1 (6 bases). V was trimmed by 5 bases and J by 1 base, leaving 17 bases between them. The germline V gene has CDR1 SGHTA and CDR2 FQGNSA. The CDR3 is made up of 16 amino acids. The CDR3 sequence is CASSRSTGIRNTEAFF. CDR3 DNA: TGTGCCAGCAGCCGTTCTACAGGGATCAGGAACACTGAAGCTTTCTTT.